This T cell receptor (beta chain) came from a study of blood T cell repertoires in COVID-19. The wider study: The origin of the acute and convalescent COVID-19 samples was the United States, Italy and Spain.

Under the authors' procedure: Cell counts per sample came from amplifying reference gene primers. Generated by immunoSEQ multiplex PCR, the TCRdb table keeps only in-frame clones and is missing some. D and trimming were read from the DNA, whereas the V and J calls and clone size are those reported in that table. This sample has some 280,000 clones, with approximately 89% found just once. CDR1 is LNHDA, CDR2 SQIVND, per germline (reference sequence). CDR3 length equals 13 residues. The germline V and J ends were trimmed by 9 bases and 7 bases, with 18 bases remaining between them. Material: peripheral blood. The chain has TRBV19 and TRBJ1-2; TRBD1 might be the D (5 bases). The TCR originated in a woman aged 55 to 70 with acute or convalescent COVID-19. CDR3 region: CASRDSPSGGYTF. The DNA of the CDR3 is TGTGCCAGCCGGGACTCTCCCTCGGGTGGCTACACCTTC. Full variable domain (rest looked up from reference TRBV19 and TRBJ1-2): DGGITQSPKYLFRKEGQNVTLSCEQNLNHDAMYWYRQDPGQGLRLIYYSQIVNDFQKGDIAEGYSVSREKKESFPLTVTSAQKNPTAFYLCASRDSPSGGYTFGSGTRLTVV.